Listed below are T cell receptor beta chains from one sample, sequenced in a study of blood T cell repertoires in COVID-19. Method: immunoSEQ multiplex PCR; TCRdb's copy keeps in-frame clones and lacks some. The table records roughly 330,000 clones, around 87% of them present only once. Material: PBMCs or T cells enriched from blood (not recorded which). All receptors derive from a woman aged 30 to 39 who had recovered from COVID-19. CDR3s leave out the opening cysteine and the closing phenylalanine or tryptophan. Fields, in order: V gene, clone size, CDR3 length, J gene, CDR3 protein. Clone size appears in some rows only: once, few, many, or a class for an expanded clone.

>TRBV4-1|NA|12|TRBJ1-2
ASSRGTAPYGYT
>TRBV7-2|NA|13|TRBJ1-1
ASSLGSLVNTEAF
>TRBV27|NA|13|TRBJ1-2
ASSLFSGTAYGYT
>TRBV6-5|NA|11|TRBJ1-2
ASGVGQIYGYT
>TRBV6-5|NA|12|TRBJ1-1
ASSLGGVGTEAF
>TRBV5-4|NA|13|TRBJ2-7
ASSLGSGSSYEQY
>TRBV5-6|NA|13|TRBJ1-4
ASSLSGGFDEKLF
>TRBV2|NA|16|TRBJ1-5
ASSEGWADLDSNQPQH
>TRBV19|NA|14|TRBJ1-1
ASMPRQGMMNTEAF
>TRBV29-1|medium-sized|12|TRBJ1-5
SVVQGSGNQPQH
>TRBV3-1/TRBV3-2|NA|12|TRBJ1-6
ASSRDREGSPLH
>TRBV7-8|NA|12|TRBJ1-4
ASSFGLSREKLF
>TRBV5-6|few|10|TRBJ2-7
ASSLQGTGSY
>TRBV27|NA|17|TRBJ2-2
ARGPGTGATNVNTGELF
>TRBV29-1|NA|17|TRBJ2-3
SVPDRGLKGELRTDTQY
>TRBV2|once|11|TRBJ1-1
ASNRGHGFEAF
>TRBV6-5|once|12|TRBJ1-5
ASRRSNSDQPQH
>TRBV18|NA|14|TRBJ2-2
ASSPPGRRGAGELF
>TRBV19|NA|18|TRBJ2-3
ASSDWGLAGEQQVTDTQY
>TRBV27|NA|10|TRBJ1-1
ASSSRQGRTF
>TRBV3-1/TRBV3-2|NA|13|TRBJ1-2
ASSLAGGPGFGYT
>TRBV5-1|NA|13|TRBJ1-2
ASSLGGQGDYGYT
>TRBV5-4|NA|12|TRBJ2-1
ASSLGTGVNEQF
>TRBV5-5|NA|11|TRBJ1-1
ASSHGGLAGAF
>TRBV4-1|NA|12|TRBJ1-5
ASSQGSWNQPQH
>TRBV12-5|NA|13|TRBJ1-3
ASGFSRGSGNTIY
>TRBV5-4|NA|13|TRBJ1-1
ATQQGGRVNTEAF
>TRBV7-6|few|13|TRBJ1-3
ASSSFFGSGNTIY
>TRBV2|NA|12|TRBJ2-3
ASSGFQGADTQY
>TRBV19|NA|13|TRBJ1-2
ASLDRVHADYGYT
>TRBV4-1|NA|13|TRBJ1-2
ASSQGTGANYGYT
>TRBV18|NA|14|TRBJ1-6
ASSPRQGSYNSPLH
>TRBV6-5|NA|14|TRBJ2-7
ASSYSSPLRPYEQY
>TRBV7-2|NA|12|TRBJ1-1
ASSLGQRNTEAF
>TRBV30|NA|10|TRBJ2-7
AWLKGRGEQY
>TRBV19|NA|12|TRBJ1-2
ATQPGQGGSSYT
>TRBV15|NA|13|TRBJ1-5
ATSRDPGGGQPQH
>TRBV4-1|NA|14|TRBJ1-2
ASSLTRDSTYYGYT
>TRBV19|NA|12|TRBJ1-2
ASSIQTGVSGYT
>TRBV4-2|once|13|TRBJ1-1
ASSQGDSPNTEAF
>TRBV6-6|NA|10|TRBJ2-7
ASSHAGGGQY
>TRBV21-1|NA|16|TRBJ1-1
ASSKVGRDYGGNTEAF
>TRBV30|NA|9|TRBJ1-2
AWSQGDGYT
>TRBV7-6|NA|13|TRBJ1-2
ASSLEVDRDYGYT
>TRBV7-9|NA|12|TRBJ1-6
ASSPGSYNSPLH
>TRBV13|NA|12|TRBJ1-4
ASSFGRGERKLF
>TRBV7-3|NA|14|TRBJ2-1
ASSLLGGSSYNEQF
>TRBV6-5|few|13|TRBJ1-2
ASSPRKGSLYGYT
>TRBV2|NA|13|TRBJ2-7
ASSAGTGWAYEQY